Listed below are T cell receptor beta chains from one sample, sequenced in a study of blood T cells in healthy people across ages. MiXCR, run by TCRdb on the 5' RACE reads, gives a single entry per CDR3 protein. The table has some 900,000 distinct CDR3 sequences, about 48% seen once. Sequenced: blood. Receptors originate from a man aged 25 to 40 in good health. Each CDR3 is given with its conserved first and last residue.

TRBV4-2	CASSQDGQTSSQPQHF
TRBV7-8	CASSLNVRSGEQYF
TRBV6-2/TRBV6-3	CASSYLREQFF
TRBV4-2	CASSQGLQVEETQYF
TRBV5-1	CASSWVVVSTGELFF
TRBV3-1	CASRRRDTSYEQYF
TRBV6-5	CASSYSRRTSSYEQYF
TRBV29-1	CSVKGEAPEQFF
TRBV29-1	CSPPLVASGLNEQFF
TRBV28	CASSDHQPQHF
TRBV6-6	CASSQETVYSNQPQHF
TRBV10-3	CAISELGQQETQYF
TRBV7-9	CASSGRSRETQYF
TRBV10-3	CAIRESSGTNTQYF
TRBV29-1	CSVGRQSYDYTF
TRBV4-2	CASSPRSTSGGYNEQFF
TRBV2	CASSLTGGFYNEQFF